This T cell receptor beta chain originates from a study of blood T cell repertoires in COVID-19 (dated by TCRdb to 2018 to 2021). About the study as a whole: Samples from collaborators originated in the United States, Italy and Spain and spanned both the acute and convalescent phases of COVID-19. The prospective study material was composed of cDNA or gDNA derived from T cells, B-cell-depleted T cells, or PBMCs. Subjects who had been exposed to COVID-19, were actively infected with it, or had recovered from it provided the deeply sampled blood TCRbeta repertoires that made up the dataset. The repertoires were released in a freely available public database meant as a resource for research on the immune response to SARS-CoV-2. The samples were drawn from two sources: the first 160 participants of the ongoing ImmuneRACE study, and 1,254 subjects contributed by 6 global collaborators. The sample metadata nearly always contained a de-identified subject ID, COVID-19 status, age in years and sex. Where available, HLA class I and class II types were taken from metadata supplied by the sample provider and were not determined by assay-based typing.

Paper-wide results and their limitations: The quantity of clinical and demographic metadata differed by source and by participant and was supplied without curation.

Enrolling through a virtual design, the prospective study's participants ranged in age from roughly 18 to 89 years and lived across approximately 25 United States geographic areas. In the prospective study, participants were assigned to cohorts based on the clinical history participants reported in a screening survey and a study questionnaire. Recovered participants in ImmuneRACE Cohort 3 were defined by two consecutive negative NP/OP PCR tests, clearance by a healthcare professional, or resolution of symptoms. In the prospective study, mobile phlebotomists collected whole blood, serum and a nasopharyngeal or oropharyngeal swab from each participant. Additional blood draws and questionnaires over a roughly two-month period could optionally be provided by prospective study participants. Before DNA extraction, blood samples from the prospective study were shipped at room temperature or frozen. Concerning this clone: No antigen is known for it. This may stem from a read error, because a much larger clone lies one nucleotide away.

TCRbeta CDR3 regions were amplified from genomic DNA by means of the immunoSEQ Assay, a bias-controlled multiplex PCR. Per the original workflow: Within the assay, amplification of reference gene primers was used to estimate how many nucleated cells each sample contained. Sequence reads were collapsed and filtered to measure the absolute abundance of every unique TCRbeta CDR3 rearrangement. For each sample, productive Simpson clonality was calculated by taking the square root of Simpson's diversity index across productive rearrangements. This immuneACCESS table, as held by TCRdb, lists in-frame sequences with V and J called but not all clones. Of the missing ones, under half trace to an unresolved V gene in checked studies; the others have no known cause. Clone size and the V and J calls come from that table; the DNA yielded D and trimming. The sample has more than 110,000 clones on record, roughly 88% of them singletons. The ten largest account for about 4.5% of the sample.

This clonotype was sampled from a man aged 45-65 years who had recovered from COVID-19. The specimen sequenced was PBMCs or T cells enriched from blood (not recorded which).

The CDR3 corresponds to CASSRPGDYGYTF. The DNA sequence follows: TGTGCCAGCAGCCGGCCAGGGGACTATGGCTACACCTTC. Recombination connected TRBV5-5 to TRBJ1-2; TRBD1 could be the D gene, as 6 bases match. Per the germline V gene (reference sequence), SGHKS is the CDR1 and YYEKEE is the CDR2. The CDR3 sequence holds 13 residues, the cysteine and phenylalanine included. The entry retains the CDR3 DNA only, 39 bases that are in frame from base 1. V lost 4 bases and J lost 3 bases; the stretch between them is 10 bases long.